The 32 T cell receptor beta chains reported below all come from one sample, sequenced in a study of blood T cell repertoires in COVID-19. Clones were read by immunoSEQ multiplex PCR, and TCRdb kept only the in-frame ones, dropping some. The sample gives hundreds of thousands of clones, 88% of which show up once; about 0.64% is in the top ten. The sequencing sample was made of peripheral blood. The receptors here all came from a human donor in a cohort sampled during active COVID-19.

V usage is TRBV10-3 and J usage is TRBJ1-2; TRBD1 matches 7 bases. Germline-derived CDR1 and CDR2 are ENHRY and SYGVKD. CDR3 size: 17 residues. Trimming cost V 0 bases and J 2 bases; bases outside gene matches: 9. CDR3 DNA: TGTGCCATCAGTGAGTCATGGGGGACAGAAGACAACTATGGCTACACCTTC. The encoded protein is CAISESWGTEDNYGYTF.

This clone was detected only once. The rearrangement links TRBV6-4 to TRBJ2-7; TRBD2 agrees at 8 bases. The J segment lost 0 bases and the V segment lost 8 bases, leaving 9 bases of the junction unmatched. In germline, CDR1 is MRHNA, CDR2 SNTAGT. The CDR3 spans 15 residues. The DNA of the CDR3 is TGTGCCAGCTGGGCGGGAGGTCTTCTCTCCTACGAGCAGTACTTC. It translates to CASWAGGLLSYEQYF.

This clone turned up a few times. The genes are TRBV2 and TRBJ2-7; 7 positions agree with TRBD1. V gave up 4 bases and J gave up 4 bases; unmatched junction bases: 4. This CDR3 region has 13 residues. Germline V CDR1 and CDR2: SNHLY, FYNNEI. The CDR3 here is CASSVGQKYEQYF. CDR3 bases: TGTGCCAGCAGTGTGGGACAGAAGTACGAGCAGTACTTC.

V and J are TRBV7-9 and TRBJ2-1; TRBD2 matches at 9 bases. From germline, CDR1 is SEHNR and CDR2 FQNEAQ (reference sequence). Trimming cost V 5 bases and J 8 bases; bases outside gene matches: 13. There are 16 residues in the CDR3. The CDR3 DNA follows: TGTGCCAGCAGCATGATAGCGGGGGCCCACTTTTATGAGCAGTTCTTC. Residues: CASSMIAGAHFYEQFF.

V and J are TRBV9 and TRBJ2-5; weak D call: TRBD1 (6 bases). From germline, CDR1 is SGDLS and CDR2 YYNGEE. The V gene lost 7 bases and the J gene lost 10 bases, with 14 bases spanning the gap. CDR3 length: 11 amino acids. The CDR3 coding sequence is TGTGCCAGCCAGGGGATCGGGGTCCAGTACTTC. Translating gives CASQGIGVQYF.

V is TRBV21-1 and J is TRBJ2-5; the table names TRBD1, a call not compared with the DNA. TRBV21-1 is tagged as a pseudogene. The CDR3 loop spans 14 amino acids. The CDR3 is CASRTGGEEETQYF. CDR3 in DNA: TGTGCCAGCAGAACAGGGGGCGAGGAAGAGACCCAGTACTTC.

The chain links TRBV29-1 to TRBJ2-7; TRBD1 matches 10 bases. CDR3 size: 14 residues. V shed 0 bases and J 2 bases; nucleotides not matched to a gene: 1. The germline CDR1 and CDR2 sequences are SQVTM and ANQGSEA. The CDR3 sequence: CSVEEDRGTYEQYF. The CDR3 coding sequence is TGCAGCGTTGAAGAGGACAGGGGGACCTACGAGCAGTACTTC.

The rearrangement uses TRBV7-2 and TRBJ1-2; 9 bases fit TRBD1. The V gene end was trimmed by 5 bases and the J gene end by 8 bases; junction bases not matched to a gene: 6. Germline CDR1 and CDR2: SGHTA and FQGNSA. This CDR3 is 13 amino acids long. The CDR3 DNA is TGTGCCAGCAGCGAGACAGGGGGTTGGGGCTACACCTTC. It translates to CASSETGGWGYTF. Full variable domain (outside the CDR3, taken from reference TRBV7-2 and TRBJ1-2): GAGVSQSPSNKVTEKGKDVELRCDPISGHTALYWYRQSLGQGLEFLIYFQGNSAPDKSGLPSDRFSAERTGGSVSTLTIQRTQQEDSAVYLCASSETGGWGYTFGSGTRLTVV.

CDR3 DNA: TGTGCCACCAGCCAAAGACAGGGGGCAAACACTGAAGCTTTCTTT. Translation: CATSQRQGANTEAFF. The chain joins TRBV15 to TRBJ1-1; the match to TRBD1 covers 10 bases. CDR3 length: 15 residues. Germline CDR1 is LNHNV and CDR2 is YYDKDF (reference sequence). V lost 5 bases and J lost 2; bases outside the gene matches: 5. The full variable domain, in which reference TRBV15 and TRBJ1-1 provide the parts outside the CDR3, is DAMVIQNPRYQVTQFGKPVTLSCSQTLNHNVMYWYQQKSSQAPKLLFHYYDKDFNNEADTPDNFQSRRPNTSFCFLDIRSPGLGDTAMYLCATSQRQGANTEAFFGQGTRLTVV.

This chain links TRBV5-8 with TRBJ1-1; D gene uncertain. The CDR3 consists of 12 residues. Per germline, CDR1 SGHTS and CDR2 YDEGEE. V was pared by 6 bases and J by 3 bases, with 9 bases between. CDR3: CASKALDTEAFF. The CDR3, as DNA: TGTGCCAGCAAAGCCCTGGACACTGAAGCTTTCTTT.

V is TRBV29-1 and J is TRBJ1-2, with D tentatively TRBD1 (5 bases). CDR3 length equals 11 residues. Germline V CDR1 and CDR2: SQVTM, ANQGSEA. The CDR3 bases are TGCACCCCGGGGCCGGGTCATGGCTACACCTTC. Residues: CTPGPGHGYTF.

The J gene is TRBJ2-1, the V gene TRBV7-9; TRBD2 matches 9 bases. V lost 1 base to trimming and J lost 7 bases; unmatched junction nucleotides: 11. The germline V gene encodes CDR1 SEHNR and CDR2 FQNEAQ (reference sequence). The CDR3 spans 17 residues. In DNA form, the CDR3 reads TGTGCCAGCAGCTTAGGCGGGGCGGGAGGGCCGAAAAATGAGCAGTTCTTC. The encoded protein is CASSLGGAGGPKNEQFF.

This chain connects TRBV7-2 to TRBJ2-5; 9 bases are shared with TRBD2. The J segment lost 2 bases and the V segment lost 5 bases, leaving 9 bases of the junction unmatched. Germline loops: CDR1 SGHTA, CDR2 FQGNSA. The CDR3 spans 16 residues. CDR3 nucleotide sequence: TGTGCCAGCAGCCCCATGAGACTAGCGGAACAAGAGACCCAGTACTTC. As protein: CASSPMRLAEQETQYF.

V gene TRBV7-9 combines with J gene TRBJ2-1, with D possibly being TRBD1 (5 bases). This CDR3 contains 12 residues. The ends were cut back, 8 bases at V and 15 bases at J, with 20 bases in the middle. Germline V lookup: CDR1 SEHNR, CDR2 FQNEAQ (reference sequence). The CDR3 DNA is TGTGCCAGCCGAGACAGAGATAGCACGAGGTTCTTC. Translated: CASRDRDSTRFF.

CDR3 protein: CASSLRLSYQPQHF. CDR3 nucleotides: TGTGCCAGCAGCCTCAGATTAAGTTATCAGCCCCAGCATTTT. The genes are TRBV6-5 and TRBJ1-5; D unclear. Trimming removed 6 bases from V and 5 bases from J, with 14 bases in between. Germline V gene lookup returns CDR1 MNHEY and CDR2 SVGAGI. The CDR3 spans 14 residues.

This CDR3 reads CASSTRTGFTEAFF. The CDR3 DNA reads TGTGCCAGCAGTACAAGGACAGGGTTCACTGAAGCTTTCTTT. The rearrangement uses TRBV27 and TRBJ1-1; TRBD1 aligns across 8 bases. Germline trimming cut 5 bases from V and 4 bases from J; bases unmatched to any gene: 6. This CDR3 spans 14 amino acids. The germline gives CDR1 MNHEY, CDR2 SMNVEV (reference sequence).

The sample holds one count of this clone. This rearrangement joins TRBV7-2 to TRBJ2-1, with 7 bases that match TRBD2. Germline-derived CDR1 and CDR2 are SGHTA and FQGNSA. The CDR3 extends over 15 amino acids. The J segment lost 7 bases and the V segment lost 6 bases, leaving 12 bases of the junction unmatched. The CDR3 DNA sequence: TGTGCCAGCAGGCGACTGGGGGGGATAGCAAATGAGCAGTTCTTC. Protein sequence: CASRRLGGIANEQFF.

V usage is TRBV30 and J usage is TRBJ1-4; 7 bases are shared with TRBD1. Germline CDR1 and CDR2: GTSNPN and SVGIG (reference sequence). With 6 bases clipped from V and 7 bases from J, the junction kept 8 bases outside the gene matches. There are 13 residues in the CDR3. CDR3 amino acids: CACLDRVIEKLFF. The DNA for the CDR3 is TGTGCCTGCCTAGACAGGGTTATTGAAAAACTGTTTTTT.

This clone was seen more than once but under ten times. The sample has other DNA sequences that encode this CDR3 too. The rearrangement links TRBV28 to TRBJ1-2, with D unresolved. The CDR3 totals 11 residues. CDR1 is MDHEN and CDR2 is SYDVKM in the germline V gene. V dropped 6 bases and J dropped 5 bases, with 7 bases sitting between them. In DNA form, the CDR3 reads TGTGCCAGCAGCTCGGGATATGGCTACACCTTC. Its protein product is CASSSGYGYTF.

The sample holds one count of this clone. The chain joins TRBV13 to TRBJ1-1; 11 nucleotides match TRBD1. After removal of 5 bases from V and 3 bases from J, the junction contained 14 bases not matched to a gene. CDR1 is PRHDT, CDR2 FYEKMQ, per germline (reference sequence). CDR3 length: 18 amino acids. In DNA, the CDR3 is TGTGCCAGCAGCCCCTGGACAGGGGGCAGGAGGCAGGACACTGAAGCTTTCTTT. Its translation: CASSPWTGGRRQDTEAFF.

This clone turned up a few times. This sequence joins TRBV24-1 and TRBJ2-1; 8 bases match TRBD2. Losses at the gene ends were 9 bases for V and 0 bases for J; bases not matched to a gene: 6. The CDR3 runs 15 residues. Germline assignment: CDR1 KGHDR and CDR2 SFDVKD. The CDR3 coding sequence is TGTGCCACCCATCCCGGGACTAGCTCCTACAATGAGCAGTTCTTC. It translates to CATHPGTSSYNEQFF.

J is TRBJ1-5 and V is TRBV6-2 or TRBV6-3; possible D gene TRBD1, 6 bases. V gave up 2 bases and J gave up 1 base, with 15 bases separating them. The germline CDR1 and CDR2 sequences are MNHEY and SVGEGT. The CDR3 extends over 17 amino acids. The CDR3 coding sequence is TGTGCCAGCAGTTACGCCTTAGGGACACACAGCAATCAGCCCCAGCATTTT. It codes for CASSYALGTHSNQPQHF.

This sequence joins TRBV10-3 and TRBJ2-5, with D possibly TRBD2 on 7 matching bases. Trimming left V 6 bases short and J 5 bases short, with 19 bases between. This CDR3 spans 15 amino acids. The germline gives CDR1 ENHRY, CDR2 SYGVKD. CDR3 nucleotide sequence: TGTGCCATCAGGGGGGGGCTAGCTGAGGGTGAGACCCAGTACTTC. Protein product: CAIRGGLAEGETQYF.

The chain links TRBV29-1 to TRBJ1-2; 8 nucleotides agree with TRBD1. CDR3 length: 14 residues. The junction had 8 bases not matched to a gene; V was cut back by 0 bases and J by 8 bases. CDR1 is SQVTM and CDR2 is ANQGSEA in the germline V gene. The CDR3 sequence: CSVEDRQGARGYTF. CDR3 sequence (DNA): TGCAGCGTTGAAGATAGGCAGGGGGCGCGAGGCTACACCTTC.

This sequence joins TRBV30 and TRBJ1-6; D unresolved. Germline values: CDR1 GTSNPN, CDR2 SVGIG (reference sequence). The CDR3 runs 17 residues. The ends were cut back, 0 bases at V and 0 bases at J, with 12 bases in the middle. This CDR3 reads CAWSVPRKSSYNSPLHF. As DNA, the CDR3 is TGTGCCTGGAGTGTCCCCCGAAAGAGCTCCTATAATTCACCCCTCCACTTT. The full variable domain, with the rest looked up from reference TRBV30 and TRBJ1-6, is SQTIHQWPATLVQPVGSPLSLECTVEGTSNPNLYWYRQAAGRGLQLLFYSVGIGQISSEVPQNLSASRPQDRQFILSSKKLLLSDSGFYLCAWSVPRKSSYNSPLHFGNGTRLTVT.

The V gene is TRBV3-1 (or the pseudogene TRBV3-2), the J gene TRBJ1-2, with D perhaps TRBD1 (5 bases). Germline CDR1 reads LGHDT; CDR2 reads YNNKEL (reference sequence). V lost 4 bases to trimming and J lost 4 bases, with 13 bases between them. The CDR3 runs to 14 residues. DNA for the CDR3: TGTGCCAGCAGCCCTACAGGACGGATCTATGGCTACACCTTC. This sequence encodes CASSPTGRIYGYTF.

V gene TRBV4-2 combines with J gene TRBJ2-7; 7 bases are shared with TRBD2. The V segment lost 0 bases and the J segment 2 bases; nucleotides outside the gene matches: 4. CDR1 is LGHNA, CDR2 YNFKEQ, per germline. The CDR3 spans 15 residues. This CDR3 reads CASSQDPGRPYEQYF. Written as DNA, the CDR3 is TGTGCCAGCAGCCAAGATCCCGGGAGGCCCTACGAGCAGTACTTC.

The rearrangement uses TRBV4-3 and TRBJ2-5, with TRBD2 identical over 15 bases. The CDR3 length is 17 residues. Per the germline V gene, CDR1 is LGHNA and CDR2 is YSLEER. With 3 bases clipped from V and 3 bases from J, the junction kept 5 bases outside the gene matches. The CDR3 nucleotides read TGCGCCAGCAGCCAGTGGACTAGCGGGAGGGCCGAAGAGACCCAGTACTTC. Protein: CASSQWTSGRAEETQYF.

The CDR3 nucleotides are TGTGCCAGCAGTTTCGGGCAGGCGGGCTATGGCTACACCTTC. This encodes CASSFGQAGYGYTF. V is TRBV28 and J is TRBJ1-2, with D unclear. With 3 bases removed from V and 4 bases from J, the gap between germline ends came to 12 bases. Germline V gene sequence: CDR1 MDHEN, CDR2 SYDVKM. CDR3 length: 14 amino acids.

The rearrangement links TRBV13 to TRBJ2-1; D unresolved. Germline V gene sequence: CDR1 PRHDT, CDR2 FYEKMQ (reference sequence). Trimming pared 4 bases from V and 7 bases from J, leaving 5 bases between. CDR3 length: 11 residues. The DNA of the CDR3 is TGTGCCAGCAGCTCTTTTAATGAGCAGTTCTTC. Amino acid sequence: CASSSFNEQFF. The complete variable domain, with remaining parts taken from reference TRBV13 and TRBJ2-1, reads AAGVIQSPRHLIKEKRETATLKCYPIPRHDTVYWYQQGPGQDPQFLISFYEKMQSDKGSIPDRFSAQQFSDYHSELNMSSLELGDSALYFCASSSFNEQFFGPGTRLTVL.

This chain links TRBV19 with TRBJ2-7, with D possibly TRBD1 on 5 matching bases. Trimming stripped 3 bases from V and 0 bases from J, with 9 bases between. The germline gives CDR1 LNHDA, CDR2 SQIVND (reference sequence). There are 14 residues in the CDR3. CDR3 nucleotides: TGTGCCAGTAGTATTGTAGGGGACTCCTACGAGCAGTACTTC. Its protein is CASSIVGDSYEQYF.

The V call is TRBV6-5, the J call TRBJ1-2; 7 bases map to TRBD1. The J segment lost 3 bases and the V segment lost 11 bases, leaving 6 bases of the junction unmatched. Germline V gene lookup returns CDR1 MNHEY and CDR2 SVGAGI. This CDR3 spans 12 amino acids. The CDR3 region is CAVRQGDYGYTF. DNA of the CDR3: TGTGCCGTAAGACAGGGAGACTATGGCTACACCTTC.